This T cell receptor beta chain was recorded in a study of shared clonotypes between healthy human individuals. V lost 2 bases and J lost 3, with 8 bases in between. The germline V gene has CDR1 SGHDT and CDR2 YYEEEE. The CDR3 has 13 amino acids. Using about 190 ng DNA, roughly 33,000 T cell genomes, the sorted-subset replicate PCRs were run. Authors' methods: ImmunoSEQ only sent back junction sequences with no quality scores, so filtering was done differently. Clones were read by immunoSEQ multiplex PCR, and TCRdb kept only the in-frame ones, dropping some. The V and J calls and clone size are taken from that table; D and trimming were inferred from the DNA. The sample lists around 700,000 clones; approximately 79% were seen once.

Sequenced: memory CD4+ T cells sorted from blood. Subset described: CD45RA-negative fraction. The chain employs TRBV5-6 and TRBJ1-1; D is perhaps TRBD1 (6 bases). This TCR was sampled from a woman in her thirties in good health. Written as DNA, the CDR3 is TGTGCCAGCAGCTTTGACAGGTACACTGAAGCTTTCTTT. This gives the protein CASSFDRYTEAFF. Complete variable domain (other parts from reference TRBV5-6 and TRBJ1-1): DAGVTQSPTHLIKTRGQQVTLRCSPKSGHDTVSWYQQALGQGPQFIFQYYEEEERQRGNFPDRFSGHQFPNYSSELNVNALLLGDSALYLCASSFDRYTEAFFGQGTRLTVV.